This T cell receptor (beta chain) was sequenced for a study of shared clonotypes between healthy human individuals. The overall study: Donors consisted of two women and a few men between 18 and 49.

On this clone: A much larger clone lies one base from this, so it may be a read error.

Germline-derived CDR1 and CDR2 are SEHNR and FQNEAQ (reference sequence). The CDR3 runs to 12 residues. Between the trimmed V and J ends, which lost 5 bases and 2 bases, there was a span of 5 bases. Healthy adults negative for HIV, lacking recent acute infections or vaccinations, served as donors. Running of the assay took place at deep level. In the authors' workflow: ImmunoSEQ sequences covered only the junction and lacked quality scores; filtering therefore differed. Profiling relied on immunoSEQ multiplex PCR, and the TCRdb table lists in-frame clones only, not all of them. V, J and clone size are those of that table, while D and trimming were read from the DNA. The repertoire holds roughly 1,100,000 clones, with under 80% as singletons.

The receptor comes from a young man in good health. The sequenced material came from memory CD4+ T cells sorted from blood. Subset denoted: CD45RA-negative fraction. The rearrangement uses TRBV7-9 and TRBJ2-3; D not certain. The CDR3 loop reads CASSPYTDTQYF. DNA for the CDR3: TGTGCCAGCAGCCCTTACACAGATACGCAGTATTTT.